The clone carrying this T cell receptor beta chain has a count of ten or more. Trimming stripped 5 bases from V and 6 bases from J, with 25 bases between. There are 16 residues in the CDR3. The V gene's germline CDR1 is DFQATT and CDR2 SNEGSKA (reference sequence). A second PCR of about 6 to 12 cycles used a sample-barcoded 5' primer and a J-beta primer mix. One entry per CDR3 protein, called by TCRdb with MiXCR from the 5' RACE reads. In the table there are roughly 1,500,000 distinct CDR3 sequences, about 31% of which are singletons. This record comes from a study of blood T cells in healthy people across ages.

The sequenced sample was blood. This clonotype was sampled from a woman aged 25 to 39 in good health. The chain uses TRBV20-1 and TRBJ1-2, with D perhaps matching TRBD1 (5 bases). The CDR3 DNA sequence: TGCAGTGCTGGCGGGTCTCGAGGCCCGGGGCTAGATGGCTACACCTTC. As protein: CSAGGSRGPGLDGYTF.